The 10 T cell receptor beta chains below all came from one sample that was sequenced in a study of T-cell memory formation after mild COVID-19. TCRdb reprocessed the 5' RACE reads via MiXCR and lists one record per CDR3 protein. The sample carries almost 550,000 distinct CDR3 sequences, about a fifth recorded once. The sequencing sample was made of PBMCs or a T cell subset sorted from them (not recorded which). Source of these receptors: an adult woman who had mild COVID-19 (a few samples of this study predate the infection). Cell type and time point are not known.

The rearrangement uses TRBV7-9 and TRBJ1-2, with D tentatively TRBD1 (5 bases). This CDR3 region has 15 residues. CDR1 is SEHNR and CDR2 is FQNEAQ in the germline V gene (reference sequence). Trimming removed 4 bases at V and 4 bases at J, with 16 bases between. CDR3 nucleotide sequence: TGTGCCAGCAGCTCGTGGACACTCTCTCTCTATGGCTACACCTTC. Its protein is CASSSWTLSLYGYTF.

A single count supports this clonotype. The chain links TRBV4-2 to TRBJ2-3, with D possibly being TRBD1 (6 bases). The CDR3 covers 15 residues. Trimming pared 3 bases from V and 0 bases from J, leaving 10 bases between. The germline V gene encodes CDR1 LGHNA and CDR2 YNFKEQ. CDR3 nucleotides: TGTGCCAGCAGCCATCAAACAGGGAGCACAGATACGCAGTATTTT. Its translation is CASSHQTGSTDTQYF.

The table lists this clonotype with a few counts. V and J are TRBV24-1 and TRBJ2-1; TRBD1 might be the D (6 bases). Germline CDR1 KGHDR, CDR2 SFDVKD. V was pared by 4 bases and J by 10 bases, with 10 bases between. This CDR3 comprises 12 residues. CDR3 region: CATSENRAEQFF. Written as DNA, the CDR3 is TGTGCCACCAGTGAGAACAGGGCCGAGCAGTTCTTC.

This clonotype showed up just a few times. The CDR3 spells CASNPTDFYNEQFF. The CDR3 DNA reads as TGTGCCAGCAACCCGACAGACTTCTACAATGAGCAGTTCTTC. The J gene is TRBJ2-1, the V gene TRBV14, with D tentatively TRBD1 (5 bases). The CDR3 contains 14 residues. V lost 7 bases, J lost 3 bases, and 13 bases lay in between. Germline V CDR1 and CDR2: SGHDN, FVKESK.

This clonotype was detected only a few times. The chain uses TRBV24-1 and TRBJ2-5; D gene ambiguous. CDR3 length equals 13 residues. The V and J ends lost 4 bases and 0 bases respectively, with 5 bases between them. Germline V gene data show CDR1 as KGHDR and CDR2 as SFDVKD. The CDR3 protein is CATSDYYQETQYF. CDR3 nucleotide sequence: TGTGCCACCAGTGACTATTACCAAGAGACCCAGTACTTC.

The genes are TRBV29-1 and TRBJ2-3, with TRBD1 matching over 8 bases. Per the germline V gene, CDR1 is SQVTM and CDR2 is ANQGSEA. The CDR3 runs to 15 residues. V was clipped by 3 bases and J by 4 bases; unmatched bases: 9. The CDR3 nucleotides are TGCAGCGTTGAGACAGGGGAGGTGAGGGCAGATACGCAGTATTTT. Translation: CSVETGEVRADTQYF.

A few counts support this clonotype. The chain recombines TRBV18 with TRBJ2-3; weak D call: TRBD1 (6 bases). Trimming removed 2 bases at V and 0 bases at J, with 18 bases between. Germline V gene lookup returns CDR1 KGHSH and CDR2 LQKENI. The CDR3 runs to 18 residues. This CDR3 is CASSPWPFGGQSTDTQYF. CDR3 nucleotides: TGTGCCAGCTCACCATGGCCGTTCGGAGGACAGAGCACAGATACGCAGTATTTT.

CDR3 nucleotide sequence: TGTGCCAGCAGTTACGCCGGAGGGACTAGGGGAGGAGATACGCAGTATTTT. This sequence encodes CASSYAGGTRGGDTQYF. The chain has TRBV12-3 or TRBV12-4 and TRBJ2-3; 8 bases are shared with TRBD2. The V segment lost 4 bases and the J segment 5 bases; nucleotides outside the gene matches: 14. This CDR3 has 17 residues.

This clonotype was seen a few times. The chain employs TRBV29-1 and TRBJ1-1; D not certain. The ends were cut back, 5 bases at V and 1 base at J, with 14 bases in the middle. The CDR3 has 14 amino acids. CDR1 and CDR2 from the germline V gene are SQVTM and ANQGSEA. DNA of the CDR3: TGCAGCGTTCTGCACCGGGTCGCGAACACTGAAGCTTTCTTT. Residues: CSVLHRVANTEAFF.

CDR3 sequence: CASSLVRGPNEKLFF. CDR3 sequence (DNA): TGTGCCAGCAGCTTAGTCAGGGGACCTAATGAAAAACTGTTTTTT. This chain joins TRBV11-3 and TRBJ1-4; D might be TRBD1 (6 bases). V lost 1 base and J 3 bases, leaving 9 bases between the germline ends. The CDR3 is 15 amino acids. Looked up from germline, CDR1 is SGHNT and CDR2 is YENEEA. Using reference TRBV11-3 and TRBJ1-4 for the parts outside the CDR3, the full variable domain is EAGVVQSPRYKIIEKKQPVAFWCNPISGHNTLYWYLQNLGQGPELLIRYENEEAVDDSQLPKDRFSAERLKGVDSTLKIQPAELGDSAVYLCASSLVRGPNEKLFFGSGTQLSVL.